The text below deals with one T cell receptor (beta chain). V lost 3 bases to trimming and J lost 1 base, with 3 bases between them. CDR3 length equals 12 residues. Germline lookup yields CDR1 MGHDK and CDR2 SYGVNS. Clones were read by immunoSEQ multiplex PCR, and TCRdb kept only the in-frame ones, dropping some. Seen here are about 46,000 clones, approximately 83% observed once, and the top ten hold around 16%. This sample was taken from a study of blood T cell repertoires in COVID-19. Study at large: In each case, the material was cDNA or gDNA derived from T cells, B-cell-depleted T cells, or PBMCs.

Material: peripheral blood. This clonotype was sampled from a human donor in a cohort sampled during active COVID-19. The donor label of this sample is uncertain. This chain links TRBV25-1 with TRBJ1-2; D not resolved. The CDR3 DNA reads TGTGCCAGCAGTGACAGTAACTATGGCTACACCTTC. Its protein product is CASSDSNYGYTF.